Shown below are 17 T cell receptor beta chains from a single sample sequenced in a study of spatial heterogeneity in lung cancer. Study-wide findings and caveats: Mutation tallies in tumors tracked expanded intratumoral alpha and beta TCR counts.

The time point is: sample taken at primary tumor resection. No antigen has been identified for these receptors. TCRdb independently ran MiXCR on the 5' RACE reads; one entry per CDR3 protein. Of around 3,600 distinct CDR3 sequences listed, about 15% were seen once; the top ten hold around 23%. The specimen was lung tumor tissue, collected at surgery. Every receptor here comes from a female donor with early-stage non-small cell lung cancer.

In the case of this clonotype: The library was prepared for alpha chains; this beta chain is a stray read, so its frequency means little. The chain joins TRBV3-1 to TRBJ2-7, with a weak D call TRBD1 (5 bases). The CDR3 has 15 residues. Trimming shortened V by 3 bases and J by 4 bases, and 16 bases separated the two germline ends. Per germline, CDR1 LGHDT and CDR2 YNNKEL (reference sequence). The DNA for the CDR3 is TGTGCCAGCAGCCATACCCCAGAAACAGGTTACGAGCAGTACTTC. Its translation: CASSHTPETGYEQYF.

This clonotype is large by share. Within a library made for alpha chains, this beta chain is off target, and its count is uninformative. DNA for the CDR3: TGTGCCAGCAGTTACCGTGACAGGGCTGGATATGGCTACACCTTC. It is translated as CASSYRDRAGYGYTF. The genes are TRBV6-2 or TRBV6-3 and TRBJ1-2; 7 nucleotides match TRBD1. The V segment lost 2 bases and the J segment 5 bases; nucleotides outside the gene matches: 8. This CDR3 has 15 amino acids. CDR1 is MNHEY, CDR2 SVGEGT, per germline.

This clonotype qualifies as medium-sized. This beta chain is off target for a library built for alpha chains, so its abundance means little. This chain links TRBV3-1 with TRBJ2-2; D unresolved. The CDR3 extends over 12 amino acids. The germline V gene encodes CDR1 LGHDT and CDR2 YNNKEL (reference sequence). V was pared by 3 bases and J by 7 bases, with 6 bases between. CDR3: CASSQAFGELFF. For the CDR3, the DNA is TGTGCCAGCAGCCAGGCATTCGGGGAGCTGTTTTTT.

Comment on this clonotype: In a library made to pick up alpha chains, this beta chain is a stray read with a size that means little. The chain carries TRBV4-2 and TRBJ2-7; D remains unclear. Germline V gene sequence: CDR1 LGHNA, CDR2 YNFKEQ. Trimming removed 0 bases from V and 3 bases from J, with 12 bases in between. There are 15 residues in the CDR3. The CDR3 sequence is CASSQDSGKNYEQYF. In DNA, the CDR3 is TGTGCCAGCAGCCAAGATTCGGGCAAAAACTACGAGCAGTACTTC.

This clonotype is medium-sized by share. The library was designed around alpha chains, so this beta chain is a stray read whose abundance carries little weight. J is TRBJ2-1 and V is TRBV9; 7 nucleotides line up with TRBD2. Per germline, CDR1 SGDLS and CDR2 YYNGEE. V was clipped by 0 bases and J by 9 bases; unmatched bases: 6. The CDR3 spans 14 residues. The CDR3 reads CASSVATTSFEQFF. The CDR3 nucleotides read TGTGCCAGCAGCGTAGCTACGACTAGCTTTGAGCAGTTCTTC. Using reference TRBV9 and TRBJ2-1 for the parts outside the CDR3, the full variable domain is DSGVTQTPKHLITATGQRVTLRCSPRSGDLSVYWYQQSLDQGLQFLIQYYNGEERAKGNILERFSAQQFPDLHSELNLSSLELGDSALYFCASSVATTSFEQFFGPGTRLTVL.

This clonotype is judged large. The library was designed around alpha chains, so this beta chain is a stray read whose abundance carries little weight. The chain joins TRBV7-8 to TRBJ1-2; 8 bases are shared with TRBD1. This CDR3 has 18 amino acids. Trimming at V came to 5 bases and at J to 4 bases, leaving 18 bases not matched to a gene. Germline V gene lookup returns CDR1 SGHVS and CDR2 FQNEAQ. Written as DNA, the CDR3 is TGTGCCAGCAGCCCCATACGGACAGGGAGAGGGCCCTCCTATGGCTACACCTTC. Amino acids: CASSPIRTGRGPSYGYTF.

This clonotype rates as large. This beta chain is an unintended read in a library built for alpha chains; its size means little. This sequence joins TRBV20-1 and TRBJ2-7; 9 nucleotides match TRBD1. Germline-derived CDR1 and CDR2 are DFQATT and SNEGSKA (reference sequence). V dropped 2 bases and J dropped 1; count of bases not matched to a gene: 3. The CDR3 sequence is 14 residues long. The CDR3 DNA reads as TGCAGTGCTAGATGGGGACAGGGTTCCTACGAGCAGTACTTC. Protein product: CSARWGQGSYEQYF.

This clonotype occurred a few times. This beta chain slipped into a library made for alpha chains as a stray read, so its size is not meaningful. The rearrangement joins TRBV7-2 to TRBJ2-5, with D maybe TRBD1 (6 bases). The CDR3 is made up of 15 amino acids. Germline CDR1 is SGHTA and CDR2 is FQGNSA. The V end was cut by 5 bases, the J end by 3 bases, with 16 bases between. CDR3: CASSKTGTRKETQYF. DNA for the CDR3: TGTGCCAGCAGCAAAACCGGGACAAGAAAAGAGACCCAGTACTTC.

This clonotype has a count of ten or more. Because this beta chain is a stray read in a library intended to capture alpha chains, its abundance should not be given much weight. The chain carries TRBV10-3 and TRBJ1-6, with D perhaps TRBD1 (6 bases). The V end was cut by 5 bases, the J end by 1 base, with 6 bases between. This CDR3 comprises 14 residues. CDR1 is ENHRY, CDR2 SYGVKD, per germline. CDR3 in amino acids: CAISTGSYNSPLHF. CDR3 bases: TGTGCCATCAGTACAGGGTCCTATAATTCACCCCTCCACTTT.

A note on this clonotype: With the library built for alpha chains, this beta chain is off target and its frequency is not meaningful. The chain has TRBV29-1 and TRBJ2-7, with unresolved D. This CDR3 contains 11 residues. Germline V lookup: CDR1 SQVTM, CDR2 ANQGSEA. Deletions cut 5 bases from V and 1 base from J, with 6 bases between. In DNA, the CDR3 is TGCAGCGTTACGTCGTCCTACGAGCAGTACTTC. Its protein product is CSVTSSYEQYF.

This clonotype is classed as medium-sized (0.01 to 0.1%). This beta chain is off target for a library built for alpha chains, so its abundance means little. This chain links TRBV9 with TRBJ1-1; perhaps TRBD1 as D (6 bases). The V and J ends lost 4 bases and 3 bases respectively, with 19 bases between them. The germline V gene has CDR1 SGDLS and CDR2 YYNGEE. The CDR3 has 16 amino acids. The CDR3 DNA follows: TGTGCCAGCAGCCCCCTCAGGGGAATGGGAGACACTGAAGCTTTCTTT. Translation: CASSPLRGMGDTEAFF.

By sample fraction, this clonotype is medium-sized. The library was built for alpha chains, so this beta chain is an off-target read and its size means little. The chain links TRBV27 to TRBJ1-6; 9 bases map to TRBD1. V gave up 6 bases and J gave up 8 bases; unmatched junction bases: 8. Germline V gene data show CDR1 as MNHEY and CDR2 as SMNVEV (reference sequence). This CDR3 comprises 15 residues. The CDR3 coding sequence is TGTGCCAGCAGCCCTTTGGACAGGGGTTATTCACCCCTCCACTTT. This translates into CASSPLDRGYSPLHF.

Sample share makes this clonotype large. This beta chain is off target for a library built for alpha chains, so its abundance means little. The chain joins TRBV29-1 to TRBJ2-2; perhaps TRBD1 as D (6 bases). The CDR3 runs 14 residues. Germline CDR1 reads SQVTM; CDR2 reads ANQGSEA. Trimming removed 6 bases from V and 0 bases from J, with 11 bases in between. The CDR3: CSVLDRANTGELFF. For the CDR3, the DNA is TGCAGCGTCCTGGACAGAGCGAACACCGGGGAGCTGTTTTTT.

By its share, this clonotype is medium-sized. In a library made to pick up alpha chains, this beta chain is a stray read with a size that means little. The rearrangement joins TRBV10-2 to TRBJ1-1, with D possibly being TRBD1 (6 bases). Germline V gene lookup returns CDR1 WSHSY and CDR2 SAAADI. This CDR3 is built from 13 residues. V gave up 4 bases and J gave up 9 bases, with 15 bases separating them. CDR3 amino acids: CASSVTGIFQAFF. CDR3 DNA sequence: TGCGCCAGCAGTGTCACAGGGATCTTCCAAGCTTTCTTT.

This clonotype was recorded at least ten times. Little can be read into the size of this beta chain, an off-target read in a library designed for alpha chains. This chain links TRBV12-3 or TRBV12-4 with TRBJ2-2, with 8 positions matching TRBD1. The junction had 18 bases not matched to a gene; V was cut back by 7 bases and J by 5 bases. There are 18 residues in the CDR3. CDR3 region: CASTGNRGFVSRTGELFF. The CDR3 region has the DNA TGTGCCAGCACCGGGAACAGGGGGTTCGTTTCGCGTACCGGGGAGCTGTTTTTT.

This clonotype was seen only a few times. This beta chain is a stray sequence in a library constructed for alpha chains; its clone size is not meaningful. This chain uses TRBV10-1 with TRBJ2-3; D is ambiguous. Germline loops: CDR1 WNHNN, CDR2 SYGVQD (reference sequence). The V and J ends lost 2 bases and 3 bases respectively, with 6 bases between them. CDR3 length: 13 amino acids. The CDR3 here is CASSEAGTDTQYF. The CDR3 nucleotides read TGCGCCAGCAGTGAGGCCGGGACAGATACGCAGTATTTT.

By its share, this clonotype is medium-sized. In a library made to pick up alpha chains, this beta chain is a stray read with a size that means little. CDR3 region: CASSWGGSGEGYEQYF. CDR3 coding DNA: TGTGCCAGCAGTTGGGGAGGGAGTGGCGAGGGCTACGAGCAGTACTTC. The rearrangement joins TRBV12-3 or TRBV12-4 to TRBJ2-7; TRBD2 matches 7 bases. Trimming at V came to 4 bases and at J to 3 bases, leaving 12 bases not matched to a gene. This CDR3 spans 16 amino acids.